Listed here is a single T cell receptor beta chain. Its antigen is unidentified. The data are from a study of cytomegalovirus exposure and HLA in healthy donors. Study background: Unique TCRs from HLA-typed donors, 70 million to 85 million of them, were held in an early data release.

General study points: HLA allele associations emerged for 17,000 or so TCR beta sequences in a later analysis, at 0.05 false discovery rate. Among TCR beta chains, those listed as cytomegalovirus-associated numbered more than 150.

PCR involved 60 Vbeta and 13 Jbeta primers. Measured with immunoSEQ multiplex PCR; TCRdb has only the in-frame clones, and not every one. The sample includes approximately 140,000 clones, 76% of them seen just once. V gave up 2 bases and J gave up 3 bases, with 10 bases separating them. CDR1 MNHNY and CDR2 SVGAGI come from the germline V gene (reference sequence). The CDR3 covers 15 residues. The chain combines TRBV6-6 with TRBJ2-2; D is possibly TRBD1 (6 bases). Source material: PBMCs. This sequence originates from a man aged 18-30 years in good health and CMV-seronegative. The CDR3: CASSYRPGDTGELFF. The CDR3, as DNA: TGTGCCAGCAGTTACCGACCAGGGGACACCGGGGAGCTGTTTTTT.